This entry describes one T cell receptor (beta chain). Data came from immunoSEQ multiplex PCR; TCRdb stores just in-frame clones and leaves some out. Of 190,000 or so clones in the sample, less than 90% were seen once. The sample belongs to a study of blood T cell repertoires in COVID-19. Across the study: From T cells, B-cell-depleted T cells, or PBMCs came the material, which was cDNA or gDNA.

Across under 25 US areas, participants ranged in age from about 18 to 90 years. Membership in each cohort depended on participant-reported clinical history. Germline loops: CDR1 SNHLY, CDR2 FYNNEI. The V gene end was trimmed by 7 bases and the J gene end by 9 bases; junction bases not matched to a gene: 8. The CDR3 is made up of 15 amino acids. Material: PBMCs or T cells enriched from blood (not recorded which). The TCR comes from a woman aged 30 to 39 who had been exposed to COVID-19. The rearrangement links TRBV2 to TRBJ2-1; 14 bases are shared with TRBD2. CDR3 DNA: TGTGCCAGCAAGACTAGCGGGGGGGCTGGTATTGAGCAGTTCTTC. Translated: CASKTSGGAGIEQFF.